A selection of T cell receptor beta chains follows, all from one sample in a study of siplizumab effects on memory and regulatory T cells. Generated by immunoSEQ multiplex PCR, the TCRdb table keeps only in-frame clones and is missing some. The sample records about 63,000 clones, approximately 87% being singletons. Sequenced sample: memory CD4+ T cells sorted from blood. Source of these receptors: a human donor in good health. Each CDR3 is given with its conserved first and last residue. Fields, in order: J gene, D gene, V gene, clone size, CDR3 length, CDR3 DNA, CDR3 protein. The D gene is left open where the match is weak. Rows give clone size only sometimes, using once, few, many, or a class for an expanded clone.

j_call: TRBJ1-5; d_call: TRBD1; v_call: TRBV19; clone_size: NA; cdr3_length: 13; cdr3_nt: TGTGCCAGTAGCCCACAGGGGGCTCTCCCCAAGGATTTT; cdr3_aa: CASSPQGALPKDF
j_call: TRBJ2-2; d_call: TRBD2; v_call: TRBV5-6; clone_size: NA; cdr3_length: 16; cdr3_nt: TGTGCCAGCAGCTTGGTCCTAGCGGGGGACACCGGGGAGCTGTTTTTT; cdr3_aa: CASSLVLAGDTGELFF
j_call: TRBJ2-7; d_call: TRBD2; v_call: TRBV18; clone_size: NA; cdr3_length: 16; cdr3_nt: TGTGCCAGCTCACCACCGGGGCTAGCGGGAGGTAACGAGCAGTACTTC; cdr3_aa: CASSPPGLAGGNEQYF
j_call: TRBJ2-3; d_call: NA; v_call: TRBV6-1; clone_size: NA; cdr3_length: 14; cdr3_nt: TGTGCCAGCAGTGAGATGGGACGGACAGATACGCAGTATTTT; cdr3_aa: CASSEMGRTDTQYF
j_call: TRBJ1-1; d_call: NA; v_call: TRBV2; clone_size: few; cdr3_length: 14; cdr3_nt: TGTGCCAGCAGTGGTCGAGGGGCGAACACTGAAGCTTTCTTT; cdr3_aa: CASSGRGANTEAFF
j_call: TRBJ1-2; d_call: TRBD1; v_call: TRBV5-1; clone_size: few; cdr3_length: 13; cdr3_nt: TGCGCCAGCAGCTCGGAACCGACAGGGGGCCTCACCTTC; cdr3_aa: CASSSEPTGGLTF
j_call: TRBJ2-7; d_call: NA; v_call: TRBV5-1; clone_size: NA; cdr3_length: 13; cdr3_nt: TGCGCCAGCAGCTTGTCTAGCCAGTACGAGCAGTACTTC; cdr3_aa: CASSLSSQYEQYF
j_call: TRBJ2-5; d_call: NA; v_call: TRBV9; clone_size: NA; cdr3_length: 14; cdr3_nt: TGTGCCAGCAGCGCTACAGGGACCCAGGAGACCCAGTACTTC; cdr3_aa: CASSATGTQETQYF
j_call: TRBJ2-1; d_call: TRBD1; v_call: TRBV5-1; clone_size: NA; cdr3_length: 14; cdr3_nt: TGCGCCAGCACCCAGGGGACAGGCAACAATGAGCAGTTCTTC; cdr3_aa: CASTQGTGNNEQFF
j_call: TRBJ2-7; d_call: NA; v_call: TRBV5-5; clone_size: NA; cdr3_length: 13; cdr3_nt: TGTGCCAGCAGCTTTGACGTATCCTACGAGCAGTACTTC; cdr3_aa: CASSFDVSYEQYF
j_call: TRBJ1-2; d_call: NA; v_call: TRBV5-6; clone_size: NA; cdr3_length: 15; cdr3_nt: TGTGCCAGCAGCTTGATCGGGACCGTGAACTATGGCTACACCTTC; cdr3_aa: CASSLIGTVNYGYTF
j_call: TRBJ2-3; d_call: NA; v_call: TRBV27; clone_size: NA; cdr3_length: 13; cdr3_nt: TGTGCCAGCAGAACCTACAGGGAGGAGACGCAGTATTTT; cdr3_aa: CASRTYREETQYF
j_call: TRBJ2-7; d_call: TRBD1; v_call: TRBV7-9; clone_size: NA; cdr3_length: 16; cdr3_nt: TGTGCCAGCAGCTTAGACTGGGGGACAGGGGATTACGAGCAGTACTTC; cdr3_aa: CASSLDWGTGDYEQYF
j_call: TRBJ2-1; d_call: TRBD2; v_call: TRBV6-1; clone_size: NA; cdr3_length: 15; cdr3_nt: TGTGCCAGCAGAAAAGGACTAGCGGGAGTAATGGAGCAGTTCTTC; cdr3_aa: CASRKGLAGVMEQFF
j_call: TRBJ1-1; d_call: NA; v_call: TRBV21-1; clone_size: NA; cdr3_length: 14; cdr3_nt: TGTGCCAGCAGCAAAGGGGATATGAACACTGAAGCTTTCTTT; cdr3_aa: CASSKGDMNTEAFF
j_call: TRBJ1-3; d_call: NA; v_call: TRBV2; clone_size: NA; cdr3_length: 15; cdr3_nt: TGTGCCAGCCAGGGAGGCTCTTCCTCTGGAAACACCATATATTTT; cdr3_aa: CASQGGSSSGNTIYF
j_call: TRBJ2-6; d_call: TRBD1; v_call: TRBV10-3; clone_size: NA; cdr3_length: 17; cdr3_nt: TGTGCCATCAGTGAGTTAACAGGGGGCGCTGGGGCCAACGTCCTGACTTTC; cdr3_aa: CAISELTGGAGANVLTF
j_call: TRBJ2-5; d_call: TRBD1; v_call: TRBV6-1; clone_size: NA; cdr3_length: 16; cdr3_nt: TGTGCCAGCAGTGGACGACAGGGGGCGTTGGGGGAGACCCAGTACTTC; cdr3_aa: CASSGRQGALGETQYF
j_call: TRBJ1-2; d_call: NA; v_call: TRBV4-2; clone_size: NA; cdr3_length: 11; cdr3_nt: TGTGCCAGCAGCCAAGAAGGTGGCTACACCTTC; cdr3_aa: CASSQEGGYTF
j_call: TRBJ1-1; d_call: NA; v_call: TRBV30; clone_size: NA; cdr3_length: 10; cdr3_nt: TGTGCCTGGAGCGATGTTGAAGCTTTCTTT; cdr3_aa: CAWSDVEAFF
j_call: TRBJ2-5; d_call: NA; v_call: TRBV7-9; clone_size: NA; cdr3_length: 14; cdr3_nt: TGTGCCAGCAGCTCTCGGGTTCAGGGTGAGACCCAGTACTTC; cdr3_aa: CASSSRVQGETQYF
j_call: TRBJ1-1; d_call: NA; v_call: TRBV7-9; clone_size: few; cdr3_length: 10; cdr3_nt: TGTGCCAGCAGTGGGAATGAAGCTTTCTTT; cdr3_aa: CASSGNEAFF
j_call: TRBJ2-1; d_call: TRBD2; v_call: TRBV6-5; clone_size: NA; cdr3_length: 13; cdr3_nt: TGTGCCAGCAGCACTAGCGGGAGGCGTGAGCAGTTCTTC; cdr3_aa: CASSTSGRREQFF
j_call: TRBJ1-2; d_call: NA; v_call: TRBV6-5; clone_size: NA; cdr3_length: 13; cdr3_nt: TGTGCCAGCAGTTACGACAGAAAGTATGGCTACACCTTC; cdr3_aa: CASSYDRKYGYTF
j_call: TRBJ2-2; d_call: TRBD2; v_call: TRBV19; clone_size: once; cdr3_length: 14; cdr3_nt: TGTGCCAGTAGCAGGACTAGCGGGATCGGGGAGCTGTTTTTT; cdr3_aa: CASSRTSGIGELFF
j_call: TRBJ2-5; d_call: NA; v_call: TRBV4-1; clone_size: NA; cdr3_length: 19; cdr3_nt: TGCGCCAGCAGCCAAGAGTCCCGGTCCGGCAGGGAGAGTGTGGAGACCCAGTACTTC; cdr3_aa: CASSQESRSGRESVETQYF
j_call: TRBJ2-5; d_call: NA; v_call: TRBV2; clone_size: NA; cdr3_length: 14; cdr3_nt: TGTGCCAGCAGAAAAGGGGATTTTGATGAGACCCAGTACTTC; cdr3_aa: CASRKGDFDETQYF
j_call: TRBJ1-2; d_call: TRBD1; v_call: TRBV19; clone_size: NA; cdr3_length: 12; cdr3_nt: TGTGCCAGCGGGACAGGGGTTTATGGCTACACCTTC; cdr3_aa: CASGTGVYGYTF
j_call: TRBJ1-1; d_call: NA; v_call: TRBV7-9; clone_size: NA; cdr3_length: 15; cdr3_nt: TGTGCCAGCAGCCAAACCGGGGTCCTAAACACTGAAGCTTTCTTT; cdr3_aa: CASSQTGVLNTEAFF
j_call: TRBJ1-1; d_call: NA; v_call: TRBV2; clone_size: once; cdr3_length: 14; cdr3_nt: TGTGCCAGCGGTACCAGGGTCGGGGGCACTGAAGCTTTCTTT; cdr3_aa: CASGTRVGGTEAFF
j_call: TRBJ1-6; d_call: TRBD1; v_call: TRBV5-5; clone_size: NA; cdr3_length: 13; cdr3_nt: TGTGCCAGCAGCTTAACAGGGGACTCACCCCTCCACTTT; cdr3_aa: CASSLTGDSPLHF
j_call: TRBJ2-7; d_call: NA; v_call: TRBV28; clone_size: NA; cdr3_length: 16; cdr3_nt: TGTGCCAGCAGTTTTCTCACCGGACAGTACGGAGGTGAGCAGTACTTC; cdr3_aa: CASSFLTGQYGGEQYF
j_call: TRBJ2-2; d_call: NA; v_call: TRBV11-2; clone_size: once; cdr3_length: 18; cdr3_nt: TGTGCCAGCAGCCCTGTCCGGGGTAGTCCATTACATATCGGGGAGCTGTTTTTT; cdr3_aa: CASSPVRGSPLHIGELFF
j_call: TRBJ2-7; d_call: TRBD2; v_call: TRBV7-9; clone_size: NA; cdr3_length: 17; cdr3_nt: TGTGCCAGCAGCCCCCCCTACCGGCTAGCGGGAGGTGGAGAGCAGTACTTC; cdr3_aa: CASSPPYRLAGGGEQYF
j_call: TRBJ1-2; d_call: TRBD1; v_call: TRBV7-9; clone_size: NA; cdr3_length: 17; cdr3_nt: TGTGCCAGCATCGTATTCCCCGGGACAGGGACCTTACATGGCTACACCTTC; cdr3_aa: CASIVFPGTGTLHGYTF
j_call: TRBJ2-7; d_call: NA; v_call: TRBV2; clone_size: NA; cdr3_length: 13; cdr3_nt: TGTGCCAGCAGAAGAGGGTCCTGGGGCGAGCAGTACTTC; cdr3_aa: CASRRGSWGEQYF
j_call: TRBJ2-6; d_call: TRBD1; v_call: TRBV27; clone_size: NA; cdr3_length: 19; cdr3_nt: TGTGCCAGCAGTCCCCGACCGGGACAGGCTGTAATATGGGCCAACGTCCTGACTTTC; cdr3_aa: CASSPRPGQAVIWANVLTF
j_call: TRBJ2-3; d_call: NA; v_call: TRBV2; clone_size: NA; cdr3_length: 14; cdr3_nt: TGTGCCAGTGCAACTAGGCAGAAGACAGATACGCAGTATTTT; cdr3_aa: CASATRQKTDTQYF
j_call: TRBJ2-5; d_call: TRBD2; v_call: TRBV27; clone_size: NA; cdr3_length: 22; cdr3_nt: TGTGCCAGCAGTCCCGACCCGATACAGGTCCTCTCCGGCGGGAGGGCCCAAGAGACCCAGTACTTC; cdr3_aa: CASSPDPIQVLSGGRAQETQYF
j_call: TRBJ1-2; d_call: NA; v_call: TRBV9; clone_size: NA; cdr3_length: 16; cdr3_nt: TGTGCCAGCAGCGTTGGGGGCTCAGTAGCTAACTATGGCTACACCTTC; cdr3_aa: CASSVGGSVANYGYTF
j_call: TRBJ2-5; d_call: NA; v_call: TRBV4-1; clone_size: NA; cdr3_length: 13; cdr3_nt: TGCGCCAGCAGCCAAGCAACGCGAGAGACCCAGTACTTC; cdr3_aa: CASSQATRETQYF
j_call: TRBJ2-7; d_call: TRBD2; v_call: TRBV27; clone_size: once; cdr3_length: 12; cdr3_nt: TGTGCCAGCAGTGTATGGGGGGGCGAGCAGTACTTC; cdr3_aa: CASSVWGGEQYF
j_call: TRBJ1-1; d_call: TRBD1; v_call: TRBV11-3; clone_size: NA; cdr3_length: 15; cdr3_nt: TGTGCCAGCAGCTTGTCCGGGACAGCGAACACTGAAGCTTTCTTT; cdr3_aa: CASSLSGTANTEAFF
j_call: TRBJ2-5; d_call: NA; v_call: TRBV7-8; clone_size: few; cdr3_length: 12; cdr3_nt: TGTGCCAGCAGCCGGGATCAAGAGACCCAGTACTTC; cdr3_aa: CASSRDQETQYF
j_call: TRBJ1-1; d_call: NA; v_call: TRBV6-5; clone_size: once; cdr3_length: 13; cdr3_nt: TGTGCCAGCAGTTTGACCCTGAACACTGAAGCTTTCTTT; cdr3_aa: CASSLTLNTEAFF
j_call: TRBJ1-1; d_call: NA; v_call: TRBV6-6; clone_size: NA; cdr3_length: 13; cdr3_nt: TGTGCCAGCAGTTACTCCGCGAACACTGAAGCTTTCTTT; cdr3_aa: CASSYSANTEAFF
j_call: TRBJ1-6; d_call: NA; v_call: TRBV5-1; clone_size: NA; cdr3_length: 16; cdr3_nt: TGCGCCAGCAGCTTGGTTGCAGGGATCGGTAATTCACCCCTCCACTTT; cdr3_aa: CASSLVAGIGNSPLHF